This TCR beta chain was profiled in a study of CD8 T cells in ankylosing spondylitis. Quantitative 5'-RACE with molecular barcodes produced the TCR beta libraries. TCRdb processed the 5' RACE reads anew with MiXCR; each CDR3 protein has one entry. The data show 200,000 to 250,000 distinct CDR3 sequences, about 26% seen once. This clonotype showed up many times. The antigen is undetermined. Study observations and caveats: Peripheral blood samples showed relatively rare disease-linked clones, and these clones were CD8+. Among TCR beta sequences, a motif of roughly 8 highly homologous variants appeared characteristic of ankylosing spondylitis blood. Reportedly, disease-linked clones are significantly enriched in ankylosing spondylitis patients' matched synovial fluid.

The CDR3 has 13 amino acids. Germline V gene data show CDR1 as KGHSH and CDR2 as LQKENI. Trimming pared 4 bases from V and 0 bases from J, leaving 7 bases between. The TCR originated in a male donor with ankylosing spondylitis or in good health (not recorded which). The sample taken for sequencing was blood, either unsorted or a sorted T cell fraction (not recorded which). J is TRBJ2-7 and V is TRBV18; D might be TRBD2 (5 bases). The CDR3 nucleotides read TGTGCCAGCTCACGGGAGACCTCCTACGAGCAGTACTTC. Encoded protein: CASSRETSYEQYF.